The clone carrying this T cell receptor (beta chain) was seen more than once but under ten times. Its cognate antigen is unknown. These data belong to a study of response to subunit inactivated influenza vaccine. General study results and limits: The authors suggested that few new T cells are recruited per seasonal influenza vaccination.

TCRdb re-derived calls from the RT-PCR reads in MiXCR, one entry per CDR3 protein. Of more than 250,000 distinct CDR3 sequences listed, roughly a fifth are singletons. The CDR3 has 13 amino acids. V lost 10 bases to trimming and J lost 2 bases, with 13 bases between them. The origin of this receptor is a man aged 50 to 69 who received an inactivated influenza vaccine. Material: PBMCs from blood, obtained approximately 20 months after vaccination. The chain links TRBV12-3 or TRBV12-4 to TRBJ2-3; D possibly corresponds to TRBD1 (5 bases). DNA of the CDR3: TGTGCCATCGGTCAGGGAAACACAGATACGCAGTATTTT. As protein: CAIGQGNTDTQYF.